The following is a T cell receptor (beta chain) sequence with its context. Trimming removed 1 base from V and 3 bases from J, with 6 bases in between. The germline V gene encodes CDR1 SGHTA and CDR2 FQGTGA. This CDR3 has 13 amino acids. These data come from a study of T-cell reconstitution after alpha-beta-depleted transplantation in children. Preparation of the TCRbeta library used unique molecular identifiers. Using its own MiXCR run on the PCR reads, TCRdb lists one record per CDR3 protein. The sample includes hundreds of thousands of distinct CDR3 sequences, roughly 14% of them seen just once. The sample in question was PBMCs, obtained before TCRalphabeta/CD19-depleted stem cell transplant. The chain combines TRBV7-3 with TRBJ1-1; D remains unclear. The sequence derives from a girl aged 2 to 10 with congenital amegakaryocytic thrombocytopenia, due to receive a stem cell transplant. As DNA, the CDR3 is TGTGCCAGCAGCTTAATGGCGGACACTGAAGCTTTCTTT. Encoded protein: CASSLMADTEAFF.